This is a list of T cell receptor beta chains from one sample in a study of molecular identifiers for immune sequencing clone quantification. MiXCR, applied by TCRdb to the PCR reads, yields one record per CDR3 protein. The sample includes 88,000 or so distinct CDR3 sequences, around 20% of them seen just once. The source material was naive CD8+ T cells from blood, with Jurkat cell RNA spiked in. The receptors here all came from a human donor in good health. Some libraries in this study had Jurkat cell RNA spiked in. Each CDR3 is given with its conserved first and last residue. D genes are given only for firm matches. Size is omitted from some rows. Given values are once, few, many or a class for expanded clones.

clone_size	d_call	v_call	j_call	cdr3_nt	cdr3_aa
NA	TRBD1	TRBV4-1	TRBJ2-7	TGCGCCAGCAGCCAAGCCTCCGGGACAGGGGTTTACGAGCAGTACTTC	CASSQASGTGVYEQYF
few	TRBD2	TRBV6-2/TRBV6-3	TRBJ2-1	TGTGCCAGCAGCTTAGCGGGGGGGCCAGAGCAGTTCTTC	CASSLAGGPEQFF
many	TRBD2	TRBV4-1	TRBJ2-7	TGCGCCAGCAGCCAAGATATGGGGACTAGCGACAACTACGAGCAGTACTTC	CASSQDMGTSDNYEQYF
many	NA	TRBV20-1	TRBJ2-7	TGCAGTGCTAGTGGCAGGATTCCCTCCTACGAGCAGTACTTC	CSASGRIPSYEQYF
many	NA	TRBV28	TRBJ2-7	TGTGCCAGCAGCCGGACAGTCTCCTACGAGCAGTACTTC	CASSRTVSYEQYF
many	NA	TRBV7-9	TRBJ1-3	TGTGCCAGCAGCAGGACCTCTGGAAACACCATATATTTT	CASSRTSGNTIYF
NA	NA	TRBV11-2	TRBJ2-7	TGTGCCAGCAGCTTATCGGAGGGCTACCTCTCCTACGAGCAGTACTTC	CASSLSEGYLSYEQYF
many	NA	TRBV6-2/TRBV6-3	TRBJ2-7	TGTGCCAGCAGTTGGGTAAGCGAGCAGTACTTC	CASSWVSEQYF
many	NA	TRBV20-1	TRBJ1-5	TGCAGTGCTAGGGGGACTTTGGGGGTTAGCAATCAGCCCCAGCATTTT	CSARGTLGVSNQPQHF
many	NA	TRBV12-3/TRBV12-4	TRBJ2-2	TGTGCCAGCAGTTTCCTGGGGGCCTACACCGGGGAGCTGTTTTTT	CASSFLGAYTGELFF
NA	TRBD1	TRBV6-5	TRBJ2-7	TGTGCCAGCGGCTGGGGACAGGGGCCCTACGAGCAGTACTTC	CASGWGQGPYEQYF
many	NA	TRBV20-1	TRBJ2-5	TGCAGTGCTAGAAGGCGGGGCCAAGAGACCCAGTACTTC	CSARRRGQETQYF
many	TRBD1	TRBV27	TRBJ1-1	TGTGCCAGCAGTTTATCGGCAGGGGGCGCGAATACTGAAGCTTTCTTT	CASSLSAGGANTEAFF
many	NA	TRBV6-5	TRBJ1-2	TGTGCCAGCAGTTACTCCAGCAGGCTTAACTATGGCTACACCTTC	CASSYSSRLNYGYTF
NA	TRBD1	TRBV27	TRBJ2-1	TGTGCCAGCAGCCCAACGGGACAGGTCTACAATGAGCAGTTCTTC	CASSPTGQVYNEQFF
NA	NA	TRBV7-9	TRBJ2-1	TGTGCCGGCATCCGGGCCTCAGACAATGAGCAGTTCTTC	CAGIRASDNEQFF
many	NA	TRBV7-9	TRBJ1-1	TGTGCCAGCAGCTTACAGGTTGGGGTTTTCGCTGAAGCTTTCTTT	CASSLQVGVFAEAFF
many	TRBD2	TRBV12-3/TRBV12-4	TRBJ2-3	TGTGCCAGCAGGGGGATGACTAGCGGGAGGGCGGATACGCAGTATTTT	CASRGMTSGRADTQYF
NA	TRBD1	TRBV7-9	TRBJ2-5	TGTGCCAGCAGCCCCTCAAGGGGACAGGGCCAAGAGACCCAGTGCTTC	CASSPSRGQGQETQCF
NA	NA	TRBV3-1	TRBJ2-7	TGTGCCAGCAGCCAAGGTCCGTCCTCCTACGAGCAGTACTTC	CASSQGPSSYEQYF
NA	NA	TRBV2	TRBJ2-2	TGTGCCAGCAGTGGAGCGGTACTGAACACCGGGGAGCTGTTTTTT	CASSGAVLNTGELFF
NA	TRBD2	TRBV27	TRBJ2-5	TGTGCCAGCAGTCAACGGACTAGCTTATCACAAGAGACCCAGTACTTC	CASSQRTSLSQETQYF
NA	NA	TRBV27	TRBJ2-2	TGTGCCAGCAGTTACAGAGACACCGGGGAGCCGTTTTTT	CASSYRDTGEPFF
few	NA	TRBV28	TRBJ2-1	TGTGCCAGCAGGGCCCATAGCGTACGATACAATGAGCAGTTCTTC	CASRAHSVRYNEQFF
many	NA	TRBV5-1	TRBJ2-7	TGCGCCAGCAGCTTTGACAGAAGCTCCTACGAGCAGTACTTC	CASSFDRSSYEQYF
many	NA	TRBV7-9	TRBJ2-7	TGTGCCAGCAGCTTAGACGGTCGCGAGCAGTACTTC	CASSLDGREQYF
many	NA	TRBV7-3	TRBJ2-3	TGTGCCAGCAGCTTAGTTGGGGGGACAGATACGCAGTATTTT	CASSLVGGTDTQYF
NA	NA	TRBV4-3	TRBJ1-2	TGCGCCAGCAGCCAAGATCGGGGGCCAGCCTATGGCTACACCTTC	CASSQDRGPAYGYTF
many	TRBD2	TRBV27	TRBJ2-2	TGTGCCAGCAGTTTTGAAGCGGGGGACACCGGGGAGCTGTTTTTT	CASSFEAGDTGELFF
many	NA	TRBV30	TRBJ2-7	TGTGCCTGGAACGGACAGCAGAAGGAGCAGTACTTC	CAWNGQQKEQYF
many	NA	TRBV6-4	TRBJ2-3	TGTGCCAGCAGTGACTCTAATACGCAGTATTTT	CASSDSNTQYF
many	NA	TRBV9	TRBJ1-6	TGTGCCAGCAGCGCCGCCCGGGACACCCCTTATTCACCCCTCCACTTT	CASSAARDTPYSPLHF
many	TRBD2	TRBV3-1	TRBJ2-3	TGTGCCAGTGGGGAGGTTAGCGGGGCCTACACAGATACGCAGTATTTT	CASGEVSGAYTDTQYF
many	NA	TRBV6-1	TRBJ1-5	TGTGCCAGCAGTGAAGTAATTCAGTGGCCTGAGAATTTT	CASSEVIQWPENF
many	NA	TRBV7-9	TRBJ2-7	TGTGCCAGCAGCTTAGTGGTGCTGGAAGAGCAGTACTTC	CASSLVVLEEQYF
many	NA	TRBV7-2	TRBJ1-1	TGTGCCAGCAGCCCAGGGCCGTACACTGAAGCTTTCTTT	CASSPGPYTEAFF
NA	TRBD2	TRBV9	TRBJ2-1	TGTGCCAGCAGCTTTCAGGGAGGGAATGAGCAGTTCTTC	CASSFQGGNEQFF
many	TRBD1	TRBV28	TRBJ2-7	TGTGCCAGCAGGGGACCGGGACAGAGCTCCTACGAGCAGTACTTC	CASRGPGQSSYEQYF
many	NA	TRBV2	TRBJ2-7	TGTGCCAGCAGTCAGGACAGTTTGCGGCTCGAGCAGTACTTC	CASSQDSLRLEQYF
many	TRBD1	TRBV6-2/TRBV6-3	TRBJ1-2	TGTGCCAGCTTAAAGAAAACCGGGACAGAGAACTATGGCTACACCTTC	CASLKKTGTENYGYTF
NA	TRBD1	TRBV5-4	TRBJ1-1	TGTGCCAGCAGGCAGGGGGACACTGAAGCTTTCTTT	CASRQGDTEAFF
many	NA	TRBV20-1	TRBJ1-5	TGCAGTGCTAGAGCCCAGGGGAATCAGCCCCAGCATTTT	CSARAQGNQPQHF
few	NA	TRBV19	TRBJ1-1	TGTGCCAGTAGTATAGATCCGGGATCCACTGAAGCTTTCTTT	CASSIDPGSTEAFF
many	TRBD2	TRBV12-3/TRBV12-4	TRBJ2-5	TGTGCCAGCAGCGGCGGGACTAGCGGGGTAATATACCAAGAGACCCAGTACTTC	CASSGGTSGVIYQETQYF
NA	NA	TRBV5-1	TRBJ2-7	TGCGCCAGCAATTCCGGGACAAGGTTCCACGAGCAGTACTTC	CASNSGTRFHEQYF
many	NA	TRBV6-2/TRBV6-3	TRBJ2-1	TGTGCCAGCAGTTTCATGGGGAGTGAGCAGTTCTTC	CASSFMGSEQFF